This T cell receptor beta chain was recorded in a study of blood T cells in healthy people across ages. Per the germline V gene, CDR1 is SGHDN and CDR2 is FVKESK. Trimming removed 1 base from V and 5 bases from J, with 14 bases in between. This CDR3 contains 15 residues. Overall study results and limits: In long-lived donors, naive CD4+ cell counts and diversity exceeded those of aged donors. Higher naive T cell percentage went strongly together with higher TCR beta diversity.

Healthy Caucasian individuals from Russia aged about 6 to 100 served as donors. The sample, 9 to 10 milliliters of peripheral blood, was drawn from each donor. A second about 6 to 11 cycle PCR used barcoded and J-beta primers. TCRdb called the 5' RACE reads again in MiXCR, with one record for every CDR3 protein. The sample includes hundreds of thousands of distinct CDR3 sequences, around 28% seen only once; the top ten take roughly 17%. Many counts were recorded for this clonotype. Its antigen remains unknown. The sequencing input was blood. The origin of this receptor is a woman older than 75 in good health. The V and J genes are TRBV14 and TRBJ2-5, with D possibly matching TRBD2 (6 bases). In nucleotides, the CDR3 is TGTGCCAGCAGCCAAGCGGGGCTAGCGACGGAGACCCAGTACTTC. This codes for CASSQAGLATETQYF.